This T cell receptor beta chain appears in the sequencing data of a study of early T cells in non-severe SARS-CoV-2 infection (dated by TCRdb to the early 2020s). With respect to the entire study: Because TCR sequencing was done on bulk RNA from unsorted whole blood, the alpha and beta chains could not be paired.

To note about this clonotype: Its cognate antigen has yet to be identified. Nothing much larger sits one base from this clone, and base qualities are not available.

The CDR1 and CDR2 encoded by the germline V gene (reference sequence) are DFQATT and SNEGSKA. Measured from the cysteine to the phenylalanine, the CDR3 is 12 residues long. The read is trimmed to its CDR3 DNA, 36 bases read in frame from base 1. V lost 0 bases and J lost 4 bases; the stretch between them is 7 bases long. Overall study results and their limits: Matching against VDJdb was skewed toward anti-spike CD8 responses, likely underestimated virus-specific expansions, and missed private and CD4 specificities.

A case-control design nested within a healthcare worker cohort in London, UK, was used, with weekly nasopharyngeal swab PCR tests and blood sampling performed. Healthcare workers were enrolled in the week of the UK lockdown, from 23 to 31 March 2020, and were followed every week for up to roughly 15 weeks. The method was 5' RACE. TCRdb lists the instrument as NextSeq 500. To correct for sequencing error and PCR bias, the TCR library protocol tagged individual cDNA molecules with unique molecular identifiers. Both TCR alpha and beta chains were sequenced, and tight co-correlation was observed between alpha and beta sequence abundances in each sample. Per the source publication's procedure: Decombinator V4 was used to annotate TCR sequences for V gene, J gene and CDR3. TCRs were defined as expanded if a significant change between any two time points was detected under a Poisson model with p below 0.0001. Abundances of TCRs were expressed as counts per million after normalisation to the total number of TCRs sequenced in each sample. MAIT TCRs were defined by TRAV1-2 paired with TRAJ12, TRAJ20 or TRAJ33, and iNKT TCRs by TRAV10 paired with TRAJ18. VDJdb, accessed 1 November 2021, was searched for CMV, EBV and SARS-CoV-2 annotated TCRs, with TCRs annotated for multiple antigens excluded. The raw public data were reprocessed by TCRdb itself: fastp quality trimming at Q25, MiXCR clonotype calling, in-frame beta chains only. When rows share a CDR3 protein, they turn into one entry using the most common DNA and genes. The V and J calls, along with clone size, are taken from TCRdb and not from the paper's own processing. In this sample the table shows about 26,000 distinct CDR3 sequences, roughly 5% of which occur a single time. Approximately 3.8% of the sample is in the top ten clones.

This TCR was sampled from an adult who was a healthcare worker with PCR-confirmed SARS-CoV-2 infection or an uninfected control (not recorded which). The rearranged chain carries TRBV20-1 and TRBJ2-7; D gene: possibly TRBD2, on 6 matching bases. The sequenced sample was whole blood. Read as DNA, the sequence is TGCAGTGCTAGAGATGCGGGGTACGAGCAGTACTTC. Translated, this gives CSARDAGYEQYF.